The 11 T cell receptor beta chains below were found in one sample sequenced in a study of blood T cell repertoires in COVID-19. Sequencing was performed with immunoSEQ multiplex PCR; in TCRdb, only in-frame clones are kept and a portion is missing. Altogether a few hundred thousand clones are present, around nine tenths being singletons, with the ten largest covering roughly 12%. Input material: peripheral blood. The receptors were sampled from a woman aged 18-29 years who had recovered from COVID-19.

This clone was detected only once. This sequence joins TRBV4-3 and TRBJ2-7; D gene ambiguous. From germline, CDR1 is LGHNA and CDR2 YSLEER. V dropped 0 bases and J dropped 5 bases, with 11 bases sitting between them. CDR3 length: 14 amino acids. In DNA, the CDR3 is TGCGCCAGCAGCCAAGATTCAGGATACGACGAGCAGTACTTC. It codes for CASSQDSGYDEQYF.

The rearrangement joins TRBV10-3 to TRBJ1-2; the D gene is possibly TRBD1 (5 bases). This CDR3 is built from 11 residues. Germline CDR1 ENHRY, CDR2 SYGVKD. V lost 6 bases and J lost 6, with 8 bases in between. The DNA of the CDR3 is TGTGCCATCAGGACAGAAGATGGCTACACCTTC. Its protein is CAIRTEDGYTF.

The CDR3: CAWSKYRESDYGYTF. The CDR3, as DNA: TGTGCCTGGAGTAAATACAGGGAGTCAGACTATGGCTACACCTTC. This chain joins TRBV30 and TRBJ1-2, with D perhaps TRBD1 (6 bases). Trimming took 2 bases from V and 3 from J, leaving 16 bases between them. The CDR3 spans 15 residues. Germline assignment: CDR1 GTSNPN and CDR2 SVGIG (reference sequence).

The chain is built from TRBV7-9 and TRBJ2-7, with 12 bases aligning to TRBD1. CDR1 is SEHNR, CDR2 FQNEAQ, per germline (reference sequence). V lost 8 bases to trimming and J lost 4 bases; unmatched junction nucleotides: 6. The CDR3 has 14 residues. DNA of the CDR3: TGTGCCAGCGGGGGGACAGGGGGCGCTTACGAGCAGTACTTC. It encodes CASGGTGGAYEQYF. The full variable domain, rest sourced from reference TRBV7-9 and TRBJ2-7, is DTGVSQNPRHKITKRGQNVTFRCDPISEHNRLYWYRQTLGQGPEFLTYFQNEAQLEKSRLLSDRFSAERPKGSFSTLEIQRTEQGDSAMYLCASGGTGGAYEQYFGPGTRLTVT.

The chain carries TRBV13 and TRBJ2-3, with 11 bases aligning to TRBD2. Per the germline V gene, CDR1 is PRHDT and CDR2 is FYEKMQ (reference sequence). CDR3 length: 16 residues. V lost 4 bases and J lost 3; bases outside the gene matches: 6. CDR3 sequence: CASSSATSGRTDTQYF. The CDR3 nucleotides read TGTGCCAGCAGCTCCGCCACTAGCGGGAGAACAGATACGCAGTATTTT.

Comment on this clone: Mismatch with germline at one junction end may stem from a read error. CDR3: CASSRLDRTGGSLVAF. In DNA, the CDR3 is TGTGCCAGCTCCCGTTTAGATCGGACAGGGGGCTCCTTAGTCGCCTTC. V and J are TRBV18 and TRBJ1-2, with 11 bases that match TRBD1. CDR3 length equals 16 residues. Germline V CDR1 and CDR2: KGHSH, LQKENI.

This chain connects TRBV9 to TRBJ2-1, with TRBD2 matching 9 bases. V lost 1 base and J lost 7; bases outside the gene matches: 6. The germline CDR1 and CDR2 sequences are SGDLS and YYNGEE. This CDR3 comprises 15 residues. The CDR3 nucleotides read TGTGCCAGCAGCGTATTGGCGGGAGGGCAAAATGAGCAGTTCTTC. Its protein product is CASSVLAGGQNEQFF.

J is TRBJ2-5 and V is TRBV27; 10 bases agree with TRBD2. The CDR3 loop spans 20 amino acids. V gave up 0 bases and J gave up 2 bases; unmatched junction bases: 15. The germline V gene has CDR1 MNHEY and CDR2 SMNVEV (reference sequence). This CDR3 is CASSLSHSFLVAGGQETQYF. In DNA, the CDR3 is TGTGCCAGCAGTTTATCGCATTCGTTTTTGGTAGCGGGAGGACAAGAGACCCAGTACTTC.

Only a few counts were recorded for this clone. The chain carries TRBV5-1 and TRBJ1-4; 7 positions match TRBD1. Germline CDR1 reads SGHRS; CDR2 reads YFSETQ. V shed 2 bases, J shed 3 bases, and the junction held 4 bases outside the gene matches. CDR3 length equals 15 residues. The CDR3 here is CASSLQGRSNEKLFF. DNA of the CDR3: TGCGCCAGCAGCTTACAGGGGCGATCTAATGAAAAACTGTTTTTT. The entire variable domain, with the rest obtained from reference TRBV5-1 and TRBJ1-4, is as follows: KAGVTQTPRYLIKTRGQQVTLSCSPISGHRSVSWYQQTPGQGLQFLFEYFSETQRNKGNFPGRFSGRQFSNSRSEMNVSTLELGDSALYLCASSLQGRSNEKLFFGSGTQLSVL.

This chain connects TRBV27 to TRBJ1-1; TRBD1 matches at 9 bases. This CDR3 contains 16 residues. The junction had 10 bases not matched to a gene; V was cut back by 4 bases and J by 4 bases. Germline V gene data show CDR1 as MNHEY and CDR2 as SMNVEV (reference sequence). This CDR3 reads CASSSDRGKGGTEAFF. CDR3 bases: TGTGCCAGCAGTTCTGACAGGGGGAAAGGAGGCACTGAAGCTTTCTTT.

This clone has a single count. The CDR3 reads CARAQLGVTDTQYF. CDR3 sequence (DNA): TGTGCCCGGGCCCAGCTAGGGGTCACAGATACGCAGTATTTT. V and J are TRBV30 and TRBJ2-3; D may be TRBD1 (5 bases). The CDR3 runs 14 residues. V was clipped by 8 bases and J by 2 bases, with 17 bases between them. In germline, CDR1 is GTSNPN, CDR2 SVGIG (reference sequence).